This TCR beta chain was identified during a study of T cell clusters in autoimmune cytopenias (dated by TCRdb to about 2019). At the level of the whole study: Healthy donor controls had a mean age of around 56 years and a median age of roughly 59 years, with about half of the roughly 40 female. TRB sequencing reached a median depth of roughly 52,000 reads per sample and yielded a median of approximately 2,200 distinct TRB clonotypes per sample. Alongside healthy, CLL and autoimmune hepatitis controls, autoimmune cytopenia patients had their peripheral blood TRB and IGH repertoires sequenced at active disease and again during treatment follow-up. The goal of the study was to determine whether autoimmune cytopenia patients have a disease-specific immune repertoire signature that could serve as a blood-based biomarker. For primary cytopenia, the controls were 25 age-matched healthy donors, and for secondary cytopenia, the controls were approximately 13 age-matched CLL patients. Autoimmune hepatitis repertoires were compared against 23 age- and sex-matched healthy donors.

About this clonotype itself: It lacks a known antigen.

The full study reports these points: The T cell clusters were defined in silico only, and their functional role remained to be validated experimentally. TRB repertoire shifts, with less even repertoires observed in secondary cytopenia and CLL, were mostly attributed to lymphoma bias rather than autoimmunity. Healthy donors had almost three times as many exclusive TRB clusters as active autoimmune hepatitis patients, a finding consistent with an autoimmunity-wide signature. The GLIPH analysis suggested a lack of physiological T cell clusters in primary autoimmune cytopenia patients, since around 50 clusters were exclusive to healthy donors whereas about 18 were exclusive to patients. The cluster-lack signature was not observed for secondary cytopenia versus CLL, as the signature was apparently masked by the dominant lymphoma-associated repertoire.

TRB rearrangements were amplified by multiplex PCR using a touch-down protocol with TRB-A and TRB-B primer pools mixed in one tube. Two consecutive PCR reactions with Phusion HS II polymerase added Illumina adapters and sample indices to the amplicons. After gel purification with the NucleoSpin Gel and PCR Clean-up kit, the amplicons were quantified by Qubit and checked for quality on an Agilent 2100 Bioanalyzer. Libraries were sequenced on an Illumina MiSeq using 600-cycle, single-indexed, paired-end runs. As for the authors' bioinformatics: Alignment and assembly of TRB reads were performed with MiXCR version 2.1.12 and the default MiXCR reference library. A clone was defined by each unique CDR3 nucleotide sequence, and the analysis included only productive sequences supported by at least two reads. Alpha-parameterized diversity profiles (alpha 0 to 5), including the Shannon (alpha 1) and Simpson (alpha 2) indices, were computed with an R script to assess repertoire diversity. Combinatorial TRB VJ usage was calculated with the tcR package and was compared between cohorts by principal component analysis performed with ade4. Using GLIPH, TCRbeta CDR3s were clustered on pairs of cohorts matched for age and read depth, and a Wilcoxon test was used to compare cluster frequencies. TCRdb reprocessed the reads into one record per CDR3 protein sequence, lacking DNA. TCRdb assigned the V and J calls; the authors' analysis was not used. The table for this sample shows about 6,100 distinct CDR3 sequences. Around 7% of the sample comes from the top ten.

Inclusive of the bounding cysteine and phenylalanine, the CDR3 is 14 residues long. DNA was not recorded. From the germline V gene (reference sequence), CDR1 is SEHNR and CDR2 is FQNEAQ. Each sample's TRB amplification started from approximately 240 ng of peripheral blood genomic DNA, which corresponds to tens of thousands of genome equivalents. This same sample was also part of a study on T cell repertoires in aging, cancer and after chemotherapy. Taken from the second paper: Donors were distributed across six age groups ranging from 30 or younger to 70 or older, with at least three individuals included per group. Healthy donor control TCR repertoires were recorded over several months to years and showed clear clonal overlap across re-sampling. The complete dataset included about 9 million TCR reads. Compared with age-matched healthy donors, untreated patients with either hematological or solid cancers had significantly lower TCR diversity in the blood along with higher clonality. In healthy donors, the decline in TCR diversity with age was mainly explained by loss of richness, whereas in cancer patients loss of evenness was also found to contribute. An increase in median generation probability over the chemotherapy interval was observed in both cancer cohorts, suggesting that the repertoire was reconstituted through rebound thymic output. The authors noted that the repertoire data do not allow conclusions about immunological memory after chemotherapy. The study profiled peripheral blood TCR beta repertoires from healthy donors and cancer patients to examine immunoaging and T cell reconstitution after chemotherapy. The cohort comprised 200 to 250 cancer patients, over 90 with hematological and 124 with solid cancers, plus 95 healthy donors as a reference group. Processing of the TRB sequences was carried out with MiXCR versions 2.12 and 3.0.5. The repertoire metrics were Shannon diversity, evenness, clonality (calculated as one minus evenness), and diversity profiles parameterized by alpha from 0 to 5. The IGoR algorithm was used to compute generation probabilities of clones in paired pre- and post-chemotherapy samples.

The sample taken for sequencing was peripheral blood. This receptor was identified in a human donor in good health. The rearrangement joined TRBV7-9 to TRBJ2-1; the TCRdb D gene call, TRBD1, has no DNA to confirm it. CDR3 protein: CASSLVGADNEQFF.